A selection of T cell receptor beta chains follows, all from one sample in a study of blood T cell repertoires in COVID-19. Produced via immunoSEQ multiplex PCR; TCRdb's table is partial and in-frame only. The table lists more than 400,000 clones, roughly 88% of them singletons. Sequenced input: peripheral blood. These receptor sequences come from a human donor in a cohort sampled during active COVID-19. The CDR3 runs from the conserved cysteine through the conserved F or W. The order of the fields is CDR3 protein, CDR3 DNA, D gene, V gene, clone size, J gene. A D gene is named only where the DNA matches it firmly. Clone size is shown for a subset of rows, as once, few, many or a class of expanded clone.

CDR3aa: CAWRKGQSLDTQYF
CDR3nt: TGTGCCTGGAGGAAGGGACAGTCCCTCGATACGCAGTATTTT
d_gene: TRBD1
v_gene: TRBV30
abundance: .
j_gene: TRBJ2-3

CDR3aa: CATSRDLRGNQPQHF
CDR3nt: TGTGCCACCAGCAGAGATCTCAGGGGCAATCAGCCCCAGCATTTT
d_gene: .
v_gene: TRBV15
abundance: once
j_gene: TRBJ1-5

CDR3aa: CASSLAVNNSPLHF
CDR3nt: TGTGCCAGCAGCTTAGCTGTCAATAATTCACCCCTCCACTTT
d_gene: .
v_gene: TRBV7-9
abundance: .
j_gene: TRBJ1-6

CDR3aa: CASSLGSGTSGMNEQFF
CDR3nt: TGTGCCAGCAGCTTAGGATCGGGGACTAGCGGGATGAATGAGCAGTTCTTC
d_gene: TRBD2
v_gene: TRBV7-2
abundance: .
j_gene: TRBJ2-1

CDR3aa: CASRDPSGGSGNEQFF
CDR3nt: TGTGCCAGCAGGGACCCTAGCGGGGGGTCTGGTAATGAGCAGTTCTTC
d_gene: TRBD2
v_gene: TRBV2
abundance: .
j_gene: TRBJ2-1

CDR3aa: CASSLNGGSGNTIYF
CDR3nt: TGTGCCAGCAGCTTAAACGGGGGCTCTGGAAACACCATATATTTT
d_gene: .
v_gene: TRBV7-3
abundance: .
j_gene: TRBJ1-3

CDR3aa: CASSPTGQELSYNEQFF
CDR3nt: TGTGCCAGTAGTCCAACCGGACAGGAACTCTCCTACAATGAGCAGTTCTTC
d_gene: TRBD1
v_gene: TRBV19
abundance: few
j_gene: TRBJ2-1

CDR3aa: CASSLFGEGNQPQHF
CDR3nt: TGCGCCAGCAGCTTATTTGGGGAGGGCAATCAGCCCCAGCATTTT
d_gene: .
v_gene: TRBV5-1
abundance: .
j_gene: TRBJ1-5

CDR3aa: CASRHQAGVPREQYF
CDR3nt: TGTGCCAGCAGACACCAAGCGGGAGTCCCCCGCGAGCAGTACTTC
d_gene: TRBD2
v_gene: TRBV7-2
abundance: .
j_gene: TRBJ2-7

CDR3aa: CASSWAVRAGTEAFF
CDR3nt: TGTGCCAGTAGTTGGGCAGTCAGGGCCGGGACTGAAGCTTTCTTT
d_gene: .
v_gene: TRBV19
abundance: .
j_gene: TRBJ1-1

CDR3aa: CASSSGTPGFEQYF
CDR3nt: TGCGCCAGCAGCTCCGGGACTCCCGGTTTTGAGCAGTACTTC
d_gene: .
v_gene: TRBV5-1
abundance: .
j_gene: TRBJ2-7

CDR3aa: CASSYSGGEGQPQHF
CDR3nt: TGTGCCAGCAGTTACTCAGGGGGTGAAGGTCAGCCCCAGCATTTT
d_gene: TRBD1
v_gene: TRBV27
abundance: few
j_gene: TRBJ1-5

CDR3aa: CASSLGGGLSFF
CDR3nt: TGTGCCAGCAGCTTAGGTGGGGGCCTCTCTTTCTTC
d_gene: .
v_gene: TRBV7-8
abundance: .
j_gene: TRBJ1-2

CDR3aa: CASSRGRGGNQPQHF
CDR3nt: TGTGCCAGCAGCCGAGGCCGGGGAGGCAATCAGCCCCAGCATTTT
d_gene: .
v_gene: TRBV3-1/TRBV3-2
abundance: .
j_gene: TRBJ1-5

CDR3aa: CASSLSWTAQRAEAFF
CDR3nt: TGTGCCAGCAGTTTATCATGGACAGCTCAACGGGCTGAAGCTTTCTTT
d_gene: .
v_gene: TRBV28
abundance: .
j_gene: TRBJ1-1

CDR3aa: CASSPTSGSSYEQYF
CDR3nt: TGCGCCAGCAGCCCTACTAGCGGGAGTTCTTACGAGCAGTACTTC
d_gene: TRBD2
v_gene: TRBV10-2
abundance: once
j_gene: TRBJ2-7

CDR3aa: CASSQGGGSWETQYF
CDR3nt: TGTGCCAGCAGTCAGGGTGGCGGGAGTTGGGAGACCCAGTACTTC
d_gene: TRBD2
v_gene: TRBV3-1/TRBV3-2
abundance: .
j_gene: TRBJ2-5

CDR3aa: CASTAGLADVTEQFF
CDR3nt: TGCGCCAGCACCGCGGGACTAGCCGACGTAACCGAGCAGTTCTTC
d_gene: TRBD2
v_gene: TRBV5-1
abundance: .
j_gene: TRBJ2-1

CDR3aa: CARSPEVCTGELFF
CDR3nt: TGTGCCAGAAGCCCCGAGGTATGCACCGGGGAGCTGTTTTTT
d_gene: .
v_gene: TRBV5-3
abundance: .
j_gene: TRBJ2-2

CDR3aa: CASSYSGTGVTYEQYF
CDR3nt: TGTGCCAGCTCGTACTCCGGGACAGGGGTGACCTACGAGCAGTACTTC
d_gene: TRBD1
v_gene: TRBV18
abundance: .
j_gene: TRBJ2-7

CDR3aa: CASSLFSGNNNQPQHF
CDR3nt: TGTGCCAGCAGTTTATTCTCAGGGAACAACAATCAGCCCCAGCATTTT
d_gene: .
v_gene: TRBV27
abundance: once
j_gene: TRBJ1-5

CDR3aa: CASSLQGEQYF
CDR3nt: TGTGCCAGCAGTCTCCAGGGAGAGCAGTACTTC
d_gene: .
v_gene: TRBV27
abundance: .
j_gene: TRBJ2-7

CDR3aa: CASSRDFSGRGDTQYF
CDR3nt: TGCGCCAGCAGCCGCGACTTTAGCGGGAGAGGTGATACGCAGTATTTT
d_gene: TRBD2
v_gene: TRBV5-1
abundance: .
j_gene: TRBJ2-3

CDR3aa: CASSHRTSGRSGELFF
CDR3nt: TGTGCCAGCAGCCACCGGACTAGCGGGCGCTCCGGGGAGCTGTTTTTT
d_gene: TRBD2
v_gene: TRBV3-1/TRBV3-2
abundance: .
j_gene: TRBJ2-2

CDR3aa: CASSVGPSEETQYF
CDR3nt: TGTGCCAGCAGCGTAGGGCCTAGCGAAGAGACCCAGTACTTC
d_gene: .
v_gene: TRBV9
abundance: .
j_gene: TRBJ2-5

CDR3aa: CASSPPGVTDIQYF
CDR3nt: TGTGCCAGCTCACCGCCTGGAGTGACGGACATTCAGTACTTC
d_gene: .
v_gene: TRBV18
abundance: few
j_gene: TRBJ2-4

CDR3aa: CASSGRDYEQYF
CDR3nt: TGTGCCAGCAGCGGCCGGGACTACGAGCAGTACTTC
d_gene: .
v_gene: TRBV9
abundance: .
j_gene: TRBJ2-7

CDR3aa: CSASRDRGNTEAFF
CDR3nt: TGCAGTGCTAGTAGGGACAGGGGGAACACTGAAGCTTTCTTT
d_gene: TRBD1
v_gene: TRBV20-1
abundance: .
j_gene: TRBJ1-1

CDR3aa: CASSEELAGYNEQFF
CDR3nt: TGTGCCAGCAGTGAAGAACTAGCGGGATACAATGAGCAGTTCTTC
d_gene: TRBD2
v_gene: TRBV6-4
abundance: .
j_gene: TRBJ2-1

CDR3aa: CASSESTGRRDGYTF
CDR3nt: TGTGCCAGCAGTGAGTCGACAGGGAGGAGGGACGGCTACACCTTC
d_gene: TRBD1
v_gene: TRBV2
abundance: .
j_gene: TRBJ1-2

CDR3aa: CASTPGGVYEQYF
CDR3nt: TGTGCCAGTACTCCGGGGGGCGTCTACGAGCAGTACTTC
d_gene: .
v_gene: TRBV19
abundance: once
j_gene: TRBJ2-7

CDR3aa: CASTERGLAGDARDTQYF
CDR3nt: TGTGCCAGCACTGAAAGGGGACTAGCGGGAGATGCACGAGATACGCAGTATTTT
d_gene: TRBD2
v_gene: TRBV7-2
abundance: .
j_gene: TRBJ2-3

CDR3aa: CASSPPDRGDEKLFF
CDR3nt: TGTGCCAGCTCACCGCCCGACAGGGGAGACGAAAAACTGTTTTTT
d_gene: TRBD1
v_gene: TRBV18
abundance: .
j_gene: TRBJ1-4

CDR3aa: CASSITGEMNTEAFF
CDR3nt: TGTGCCAGTAGTATCACAGGGGAGATGAACACTGAAGCTTTCTTT
d_gene: TRBD1
v_gene: TRBV19
abundance: .
j_gene: TRBJ1-1

CDR3aa: CASSVEASGNTDTQYF
CDR3nt: TGTGCCAGCAGCGTAGAGGCTAGCGGGAACACAGATACGCAGTATTTT
d_gene: TRBD2
v_gene: TRBV9
abundance: .
j_gene: TRBJ2-3

CDR3aa: CASGTGGSYEQYF
CDR3nt: TGTGCCAGTGGGACAGGGGGCTCCTACGAGCAGTACTTC
d_gene: TRBD1
v_gene: TRBV6-6
abundance: .
j_gene: TRBJ2-7

CDR3aa: CATRDRDYYGYTF
CDR3nt: TGTGCCACCCGGGACAGAGATTACTATGGCTACACCTTC
d_gene: TRBD1
v_gene: TRBV6-5
abundance: .
j_gene: TRBJ1-2

CDR3aa: CASSLDPRELRTDTQYF
CDR3nt: TGTGCCAGCAGTCTTGACCCCCGGGAGTTGAGAACAGATACGCAGTATTTT
d_gene: .
v_gene: TRBV27
abundance: .
j_gene: TRBJ2-3

CDR3aa: CASSLGPRGGSYEQYF
CDR3nt: TGTGCTAGCAGCTTAGGACCTAGGGGAGGATCCTACGAGCAGTACTTC
d_gene: .
v_gene: TRBV7-7
abundance: once
j_gene: TRBJ2-7

CDR3aa: CASRDTGGGYGYTF
CDR3nt: TGTGCCAGCAGGGATACAGGGGGTGGTTATGGCTACACCTTC
d_gene: TRBD1
v_gene: TRBV28
abundance: few
j_gene: TRBJ1-2

CDR3aa: CASDRGEGYNEQFF
CDR3nt: TGTGCCAGTGATCGGGGGGAGGGATACAATGAGCAGTTCTTC
d_gene: TRBD2
v_gene: TRBV6-5
abundance: .
j_gene: TRBJ2-1

CDR3aa: CASSPIGTGGPYEQYF
CDR3nt: TGTGCCAGCAGCCCAATCGGGACAGGGGGACCCTACGAGCAGTACTTC
d_gene: TRBD1
v_gene: TRBV7-2
abundance: .
j_gene: TRBJ2-7

CDR3aa: CSVGGGVYEQYF
CDR3nt: TGCAGCGTTGGGGGAGGCGTCTACGAGCAGTACTTC
d_gene: .
v_gene: TRBV29-1
abundance: .
j_gene: TRBJ2-7

CDR3aa: CASSLVHGSSYNSPLHF
CDR3nt: TGTGCCAGCAGCTTAGTCCACGGGAGCTCCTATAATTCACCCCTCCACTTT
d_gene: .
v_gene: TRBV7-2
abundance: .
j_gene: TRBJ1-6

CDR3aa: CASSSGTGRNYGYTF
CDR3nt: TGTGCCAGTAGTAGTGGGACAGGGAGAAACTATGGCTACACCTTC
d_gene: TRBD1
v_gene: TRBV19
abundance: .
j_gene: TRBJ1-2

CDR3aa: CASGVDGGGQPQHF
CDR3nt: TGTGCTAGTGGTGTGGACGGTGGGGGCCAGCCCCAGCATTTT
d_gene: .
v_gene: TRBV12-5
abundance: .
j_gene: TRBJ1-5

CDR3aa: CASSLRQGGNQPQHF
CDR3nt: TGTGCCAGCAGCTTAAGGCAGGGCGGCAATCAGCCCCAGCATTTT
d_gene: .
v_gene: TRBV5-6
abundance: .
j_gene: TRBJ1-5

CDR3aa: CASARVNTEAFF
CDR3nt: TGTGCCAGCGCCAGGGTAAACACTGAAGCTTTCTTT
d_gene: .
v_gene: TRBV9
abundance: once
j_gene: TRBJ1-1

CDR3aa: CASSQETGELFF
CDR3nt: TGTGCCAGCAGCCAAGAAACTGGGGAGCTGTTTTTT
d_gene: .
v_gene: TRBV3-1/TRBV3-2
abundance: few
j_gene: TRBJ2-2